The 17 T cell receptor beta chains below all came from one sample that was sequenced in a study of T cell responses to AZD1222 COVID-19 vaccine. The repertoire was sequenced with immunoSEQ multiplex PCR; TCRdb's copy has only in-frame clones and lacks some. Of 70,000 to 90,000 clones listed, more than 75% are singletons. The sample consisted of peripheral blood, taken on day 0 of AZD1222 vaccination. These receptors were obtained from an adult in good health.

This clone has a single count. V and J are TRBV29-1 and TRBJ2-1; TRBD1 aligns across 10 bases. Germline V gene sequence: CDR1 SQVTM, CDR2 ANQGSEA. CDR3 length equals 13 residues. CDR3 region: CGMDRGISNEQFF. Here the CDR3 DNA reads TGCGGCATGGACAGGGGGATTTCCAATGAGCAGTTCTTC.

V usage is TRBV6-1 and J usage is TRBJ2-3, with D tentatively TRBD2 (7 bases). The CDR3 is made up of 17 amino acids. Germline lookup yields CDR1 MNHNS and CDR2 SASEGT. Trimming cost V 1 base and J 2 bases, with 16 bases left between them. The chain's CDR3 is CASSEGAGEGVTDTQYF. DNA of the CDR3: TGTGCCAGCAGTGAAGGAGCAGGGGAGGGAGTCACAGATACGCAGTATTTT.

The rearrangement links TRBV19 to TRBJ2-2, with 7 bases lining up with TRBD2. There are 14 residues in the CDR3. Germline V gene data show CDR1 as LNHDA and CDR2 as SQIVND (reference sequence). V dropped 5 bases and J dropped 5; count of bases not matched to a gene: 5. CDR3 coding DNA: TGTGCCAGTAGTCGGGACTACCGGACCGGGGAGCTGTTTTTT. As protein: CASSRDYRTGELFF.

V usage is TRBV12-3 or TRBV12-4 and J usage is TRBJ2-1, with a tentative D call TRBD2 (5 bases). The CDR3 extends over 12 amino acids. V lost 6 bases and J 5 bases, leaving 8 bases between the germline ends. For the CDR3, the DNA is TGTGCCAGCAGACCCGGGGACAATGAGCAGTTCTTC. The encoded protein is CASRPGDNEQFF.

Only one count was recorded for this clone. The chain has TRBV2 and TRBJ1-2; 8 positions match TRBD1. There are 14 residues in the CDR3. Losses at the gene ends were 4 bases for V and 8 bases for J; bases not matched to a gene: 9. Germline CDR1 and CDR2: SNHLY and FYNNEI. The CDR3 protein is CASSGQGQGDGYTF. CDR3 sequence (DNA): TGTGCCAGCAGTGGTCAAGGACAGGGAGACGGCTACACCTTC. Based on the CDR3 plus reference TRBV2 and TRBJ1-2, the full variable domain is EPEVTQTPSHQVTQMGQEVILRCVPISNHLYFYWYRQILGQKVEFLVSFYNNEISEKSEIFDDQFSVERPDGSNFTLKIRSTKLEDSAMYFCASSGQGQGDGYTFGSGTRLTVV.

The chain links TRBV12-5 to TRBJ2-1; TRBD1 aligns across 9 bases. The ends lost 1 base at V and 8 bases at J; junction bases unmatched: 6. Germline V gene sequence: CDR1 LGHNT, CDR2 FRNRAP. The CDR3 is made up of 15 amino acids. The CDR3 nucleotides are TGTGCTAGTGGTTTGGCCGGGACAGGGTTGCATGAGCAGTTCTTC. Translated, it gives CASGLAGTGLHEQFF.

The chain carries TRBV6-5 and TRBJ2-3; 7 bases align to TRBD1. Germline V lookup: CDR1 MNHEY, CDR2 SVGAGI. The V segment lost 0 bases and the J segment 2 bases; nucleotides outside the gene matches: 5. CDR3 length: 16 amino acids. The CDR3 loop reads CASSYSGTENTDTQYF. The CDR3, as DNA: TGTGCCAGCAGTTACTCCGGGACAGAAAACACAGATACGCAGTATTTT.

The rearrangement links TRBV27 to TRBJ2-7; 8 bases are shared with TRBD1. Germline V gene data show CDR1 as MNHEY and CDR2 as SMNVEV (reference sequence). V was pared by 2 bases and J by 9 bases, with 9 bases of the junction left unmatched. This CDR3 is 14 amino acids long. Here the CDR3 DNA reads TGTGCCAGCAGTTTAACAGGTCCACAGGGGGGGCAGTACTTC. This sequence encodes CASSLTGPQGGQYF.

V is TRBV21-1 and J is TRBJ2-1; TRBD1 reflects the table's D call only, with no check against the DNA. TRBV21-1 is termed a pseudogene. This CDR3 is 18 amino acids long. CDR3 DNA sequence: TGTGCCAGCACAGTTAGGACAGGGGGCATCAGGCCGGACAATGAGCAGTTCTTC. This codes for CASTVRTGGIRPDNEQFF.

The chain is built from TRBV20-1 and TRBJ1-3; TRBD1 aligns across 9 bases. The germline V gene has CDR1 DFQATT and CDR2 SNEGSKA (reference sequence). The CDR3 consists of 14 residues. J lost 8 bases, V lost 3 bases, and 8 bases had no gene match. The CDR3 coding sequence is TGCAGTGCTAGTGATCCACAGGGGGCACACACCATATATTTT. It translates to CSASDPQGAHTIYF.

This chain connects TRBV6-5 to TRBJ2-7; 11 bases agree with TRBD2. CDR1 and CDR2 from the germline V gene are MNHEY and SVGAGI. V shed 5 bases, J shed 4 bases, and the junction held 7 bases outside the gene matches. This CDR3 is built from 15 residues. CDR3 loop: CASSMGASGRYEQYF. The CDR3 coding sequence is TGTGCCAGCAGTATGGGGGCTAGCGGGAGGTACGAGCAGTACTTC.

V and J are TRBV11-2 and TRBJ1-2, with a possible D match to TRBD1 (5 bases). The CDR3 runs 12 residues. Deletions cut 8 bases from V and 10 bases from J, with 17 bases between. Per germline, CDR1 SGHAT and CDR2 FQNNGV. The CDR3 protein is CASQEQGGDYTF. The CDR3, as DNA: TGTGCCAGCCAGGAGCAGGGCGGAGACTACACCTTC.

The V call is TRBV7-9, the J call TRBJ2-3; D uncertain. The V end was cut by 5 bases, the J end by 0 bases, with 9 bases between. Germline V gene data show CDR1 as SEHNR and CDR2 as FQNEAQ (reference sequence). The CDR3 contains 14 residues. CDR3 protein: CASSLTASTDTQYF. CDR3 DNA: TGTGCCAGCAGCCTTACAGCTAGCACAGATACGCAGTATTTT. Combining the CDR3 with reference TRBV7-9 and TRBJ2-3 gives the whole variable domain DTGVSQNPRHKITKRGQNVTFRCDPISEHNRLYWYRQTLGQGPEFLTYFQNEAQLEKSRLLSDRFSAERPKGSFSTLEIQRTEQGDSAMYLCASSLTASTDTQYFGPGTRLTVL.

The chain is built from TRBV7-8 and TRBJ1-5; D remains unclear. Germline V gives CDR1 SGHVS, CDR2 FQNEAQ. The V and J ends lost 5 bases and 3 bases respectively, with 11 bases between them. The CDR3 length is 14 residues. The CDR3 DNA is TGTGCCAGCAGCCACGGGGAGGCCAATCAGCCCCAGCATTTT. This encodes CASSHGEANQPQHF.

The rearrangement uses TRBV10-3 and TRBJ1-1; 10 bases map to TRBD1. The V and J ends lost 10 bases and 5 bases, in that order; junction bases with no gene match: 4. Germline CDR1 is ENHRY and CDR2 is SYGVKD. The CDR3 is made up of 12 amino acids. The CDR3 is CATGQGGTEAFF. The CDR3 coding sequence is TGTGCCACCGGACAGGGGGGAACTGAAGCTTTCTTT.

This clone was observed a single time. The CDR3 coding sequence is TGTGCCAGCAGCTTAGTGAGTGGAACCAACTATGGCTACACCTTC. As protein: CASSLVSGTNYGYTF. V gene TRBV7-9 combines with J gene TRBJ1-2; D call uncertain. CDR3 length: 15 residues. From germline, CDR1 is SEHNR and CDR2 FQNEAQ (reference sequence). The V and J ends lost 1 base and 2 bases respectively, with 11 bases between them.

CDR3 region: CASSWDYSYNEQFF. The CDR3 DNA follows: TGTGCCAGCAGTTGGGACTACTCTTACAATGAGCAGTTCTTC. V gene TRBV28 combines with J gene TRBJ2-1; the match to TRBD2 covers 7 bases. The CDR3 sequence is 14 residues long. Per the germline V gene, CDR1 is MDHEN and CDR2 is SYDVKM. The ends lost 4 bases at V and 4 bases at J; junction bases unmatched: 4.